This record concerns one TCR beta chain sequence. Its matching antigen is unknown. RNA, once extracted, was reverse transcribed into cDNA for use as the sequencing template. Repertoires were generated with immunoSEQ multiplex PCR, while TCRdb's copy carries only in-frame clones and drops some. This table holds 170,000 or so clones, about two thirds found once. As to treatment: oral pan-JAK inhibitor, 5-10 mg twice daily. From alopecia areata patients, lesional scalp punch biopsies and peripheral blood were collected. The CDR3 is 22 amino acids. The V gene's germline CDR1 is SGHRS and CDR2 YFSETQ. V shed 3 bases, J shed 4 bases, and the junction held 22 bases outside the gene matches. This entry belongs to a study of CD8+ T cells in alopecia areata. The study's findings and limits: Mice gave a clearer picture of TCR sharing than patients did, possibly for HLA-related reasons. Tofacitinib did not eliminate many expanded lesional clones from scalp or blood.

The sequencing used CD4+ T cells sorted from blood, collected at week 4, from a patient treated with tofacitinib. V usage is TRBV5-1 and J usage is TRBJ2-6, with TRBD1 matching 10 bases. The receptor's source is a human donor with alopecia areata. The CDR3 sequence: CASSSTGGAEQWASGGANVLTF. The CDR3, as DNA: TGCGCCAGCAGCTCGACAGGGGGCGCTGAGCAGTGGGCATCGGGCGGGGCCAACGTCCTGACTTTC.